A selection of T cell receptor beta chains follows, all from one sample in a study of blood T cell repertoires in COVID-19. TCRdb keeps only in-frame clones here, not all; method: immunoSEQ multiplex PCR. The repertoire includes around 180,000 clones, around 90% of them detected once, and approximately 4.4% sits in the top ten. Sequencing input: peripheral blood. The source is a human donor in a cohort sampled during active COVID-19. Each CDR3 is given with its conserved first and last residue. D genes are given only for firm matches.

d_gene	v_gene	j_gene	CDR3aa
TRBD2	TRBV7-9	TRBJ2-5	CASSFSLAGGPMETQYF
-	TRBV10-2	TRBJ1-2	CASRARDNYGYTF
TRBD1	TRBV30	TRBJ1-1	CAWSETGIAEAFF
-	TRBV6-6	TRBJ1-4	CASSLGELKEKLFF
-	TRBV4-3	TRBJ2-3	CASSQDSGTTFSTDTQYF
-	TRBV7-6	TRBJ2-1	CASSLVGAMGDEQFF
-	TRBV6-6	TRBJ2-7	CASRSYSSEDYEQYF
TRBD1	TRBV30	TRBJ2-1	CAWSPDRGSWNEQFF
TRBD1	TRBV7-2	TRBJ2-5	CASSSQGKTQYF
TRBD1	TRBV9	TRBJ2-2	CASSDPWDRGQTGELFF
-	TRBV5-8	TRBJ1-6	CASSLSTPGNSPLHF
-	TRBV7-2	TRBJ1-2	CASSGWTEGGYTF
TRBD2	TRBV4-3	TRBJ2-3	CASSRTGTIHTDTQYF
TRBD2	TRBV2	TRBJ2-5	CASRASGRARETQYF
-	TRBV18	TRBJ1-3	CASSLTNRQAEFSGNTIYF
-	TRBV6-5	TRBJ1-5	CASSYSTGSNQPQHF
-	TRBV5-1	TRBJ2-2	CASSTDSANTGELFF
-	TRBV2	TRBJ1-1	CATNLRGNTEAFF
-	TRBV28	TRBJ2-5	CASSLIRGWRETQYF
-	TRBV27	TRBJ1-2	CASSLLPGKNYGYTF
-	TRBV7-2	TRBJ1-2	CASSLLGDFDGYTF
TRBD2	TRBV4-1	TRBJ2-5	CASSPTPSGLAGRESQYF
-	TRBV5-1	TRBJ2-5	CASSLGGGGETQYF
TRBD1	TRBV3-1/TRBV3-2	TRBJ2-5	CASSSTGTGFETQYF
TRBD2	TRBV18	TRBJ2-7	CASSPAWTSGRVEQYF
TRBD2	TRBV5-1	TRBJ2-5	CASSFSGGHQETQYF
TRBD1	TRBV7-9	TRBJ2-3	CASSLVWDRVNADTQYF
-	TRBV6-1	TRBJ2-7	CASSEGGGLEQYF
TRBD1	TRBV7-2	TRBJ2-1	CASSLKGTGYNEQFF
TRBD2	TRBV6-4	TRBJ2-3	CASSEGTSGGYTDTQYF
TRBD2	TRBV7-8	TRBJ2-7	CASSRGGGYEQYF
TRBD2	TRBV30	TRBJ2-2	CAWSLGTSGTGELFF
-	TRBV28	TRBJ1-5	CASGPRQHSNQPQHF
TRBD2	TRBV5-4	TRBJ2-1	CASRTSGNNNEQFF
TRBD1	TRBV19	TRBJ2-6	CASSRTRDRGLIQRVPVLTF
TRBD1	TRBV20-1	TRBJ2-7	CSAGDRGEQYF
-	TRBV28	TRBJ2-1	CASRRDDYNEQFF
-	TRBV5-1	TRBJ2-7	CASSLGHRPEQYF
TRBD1	TRBV6-5	TRBJ2-7	CASSPRGTNEQYF
-	TRBV19	TRBJ1-1	CASSIRDTNTEAFF
TRBD1	TRBV19	TRBJ2-7	CATNDRGSGSYEQYF
-	TRBV5-1	TRBJ1-1	CASSLTTGFEAFF
-	TRBV9	TRBJ2-6	CASSVVSSGANVLTF
TRBD1	TRBV9	TRBJ2-7	CASSPSGTGAYEQYF